Sequencing of this T cell receptor beta chain was carried out in a study of cytomegalovirus exposure and HLA in healthy donors. Vbeta (60) and Jbeta (13) primers were used in the PCR. As processed by the authors: Some 10 million of the roughly 77 million unique TCR beta chains counted in a later analysis were shared. TCRdb keeps only in-frame clones here, not all; method: immunoSEQ multiplex PCR. Clonal size and the V and J genes are those of that table, whereas D and trimming came from the DNA. The sample yields under 200,000 clones, under 90% seen once. This CDR3 contains 16 residues. CDR1 SGHNT and CDR2 YYREEE come from the germline V gene (reference sequence). V was pared by 1 base and J by 4 bases, with 3 bases of the junction left unmatched.

Material: PBMCs. This clonotype was sampled from a male donor in good health and CMV-seronegative. This chain uses TRBV5-4 with TRBJ2-3; 13 positions agree with TRBD2. The CDR3 loop reads CASSLRTSGSADTQYF. CDR3 DNA sequence: TGTGCCAGCAGCTTGAGGACTAGCGGGAGCGCAGATACGCAGTATTTT.